This T cell receptor (beta chain) was profiled in a study of blood T cell repertoires in COVID-19. Across the whole study: Acute and convalescent COVID-19 samples came from the United States, Italy and Spain. The cDNA or gDNA used as material had been derived from T cells, B-cell-depleted T cells, or PBMCs.

In the original analysis: Amplifying reference gene primers gave estimates of nucleated cell counts. The data were produced by immunoSEQ multiplex PCR, yet TCRdb's version contains in-frame clones alone and is incomplete. Clone size and V and J calls were adopted from that table, with D and trimming inferred from the DNA. The profile shows 40,000 to 50,000 clones, over 75% of them singletons. The J segment lost 3 bases and the V segment lost 3 bases, leaving 7 bases of the junction unmatched. This CDR3 comprises 15 residues. Germline V gene data show CDR1 as GTSNPN and CDR2 as SVGIG (reference sequence).

This chain joins TRBV30 and TRBJ2-7; TRBD1 matches at 11 bases. This sequence originates from a human donor in a cohort sampled during active COVID-19. The sequenced material came from peripheral blood. The CDR3 DNA follows: TGTGCCTGGAGCCGGGCCGGGACAGGGGGCTACGAGCAGTACTTC. This codes for CAWSRAGTGGYEQYF.